The TCR beta chain under discussion was sequenced for a study of shared clonotypes between healthy human individuals. Regarding this clone: Its antigen is not identified.

Study-wide results and caveats: Between a handful of donors, naive CD4 clonotypes were shared at a level of about 5%.

Genomic DNA of every subset was divided equally among multiple immunoSEQ plates. Clones were sequenced by immunoSEQ multiplex PCR, and TCRdb holds only the in-frame ones, with some missing. This table has approximately 2.3 million clones, more than 85% appearing once. V was pared by 3 bases and J by 4 bases, with 12 bases between. The CDR3 contains 14 residues. CDR1 MGHDK and CDR2 SYGVNS come from the germline V gene. The sample comprised naive CD4+ T cells from PBMCs. Sample subset: CD45RA+ positively selected. The V gene is TRBV25-1, the J gene TRBJ1-1; possibly TRBD1 for D (5 bases). This receptor was taken from a man younger than 35 in good health. Some clones in this sample may be carry-over from other donors' samples. CDR3 sequence: CASSDLGGSTEAFF. Written as DNA, the CDR3 is TGTGCCAGCAGTGACCTGGGGGGAAGCACTGAAGCTTTCTTT.